The 28 T cell receptor beta chains presented below share a single source sample, sequenced in a study of blood T cells in healthy people across ages. PCR was performed a second time for about 6 to 12 cycles using a sample-barcoded 5' primer and a J-beta primer mix. TCRdb independently ran MiXCR on the 5' RACE reads; one entry per CDR3 protein. The sample carries hundreds of thousands of distinct CDR3 sequences, 20% to 25% recorded once. Sequencing was carried out using blood. The source is a man between 65 and 85 years old in good health.

V usage is TRBV3-1 and J usage is TRBJ1-4, with 7 bases lining up with TRBD1. The CDR3 has 15 amino acids. Looked up from germline, CDR1 is LGHDT and CDR2 is YNNKEL (reference sequence). The V and J ends lost 0 bases and 10 bases, in that order; junction bases with no gene match: 8. In nucleotides, the CDR3 is TGTGCCAGCAGCCAAGATACAGGGGCCGAAAGAAAACTGTTTTTT. It specifies CASSQDTGAERKLFF.

The gene calls are TRBV7-9 and TRBJ2-3; 8 nucleotides line up with TRBD1. Per germline, CDR1 SEHNR and CDR2 FQNEAQ (reference sequence). Losses at the gene ends were 5 bases for V and 8 bases for J; bases not matched to a gene: 6. The CDR3 contains 13 residues. The CDR3 DNA reads as TGTGCCAGCAGCGTATTCACAGGGGGTACGCAGTATTTT. It codes for CASSVFTGGTQYF.

V and J are TRBV5-1 and TRBJ1-4, with 7 positions matching TRBD1. The V gene's germline CDR1 is SGHRS and CDR2 YFSETQ. J lost 7 bases, V lost 5 bases, and 14 bases had no gene match. CDR3 length equals 16 residues. The CDR3 bases are TGCGCCAGCAGTTCGAATCCGGGACAGAGAGGTGAAAAACTGTTTTTT. This codes for CASSSNPGQRGEKLFF.

The chain is built from TRBV5-5 and TRBJ1-4; 7 bases agree with TRBD1. With 4 bases clipped from V and 3 bases from J, the junction kept 6 bases outside the gene matches. CDR1 and CDR2 from the germline V gene are SGHKS and YYEKEE (reference sequence). The CDR3 is 15 amino acids. The CDR3 here is CASSAYGTANEKLFF. CDR3 bases: TGTGCCAGCAGCGCTTACGGGACAGCTAATGAAAAACTGTTTTTT.

A few counts support this clonotype. V usage is TRBV6-2 or TRBV6-3 and J usage is TRBJ1-2; D not resolved. The germline CDR1 and CDR2 sequences are MNHEY and SVGEGT. The V end lost 6 bases, the J end lost 6 bases, and 17 bases lay between the germline ends. The length of the CDR3 is 14 residues. The CDR3 nucleotides are TGTGCCAGCAGCCCCAGTGGGATTCCTCATGGCTACACCTTC. It codes for CASSPSGIPHGYTF.

The V gene is TRBV18, the J gene TRBJ2-3, with D perhaps matching TRBD2 (6 bases). This CDR3 comprises 14 residues. Germline-derived CDR1 and CDR2 are KGHSH and LQKENI. V lost 5 bases to trimming and J lost 3 bases, with 12 bases between them. In DNA form, the CDR3 reads TGTGCCAGCTCAACGTCGACTAGTACAGATACGCAGTATTTT. It translates to CASSTSTSTDTQYF.

The rearrangement links TRBV27 to TRBJ2-1; 7 nucleotides agree with TRBD1. The last part of the DNA fits TRBJ2-7 better; the J call may be wrong. The germline gives CDR1 MNHEY, CDR2 SMNVEV (reference sequence). CDR3 length: 14 amino acids. The CDR3 sequence is CASRPRTGIGEQYF. The CDR3 nucleotides are TGTGCCAGCAGACCCAGGACAGGAATAGGAGAGCAGTACTTC.

This chain connects TRBV18 to TRBJ2-5; the D is unclear. This CDR3 region has 13 residues. V lost 2 bases, J lost 5 bases, and 9 bases lay in between. The V gene's germline CDR1 is KGHSH and CDR2 LQKENI. The CDR3 bases are TGTGCCAGCTCACCAGGTTCAAGGGAGACCCAGTACTTC. The encoded protein is CASSPGSRETQYF.

The sample holds a few counts of this clonotype. This chain joins TRBV20-1 and TRBJ1-2; 7 bases fit TRBD1. Germline CDR1 and CDR2: DFQATT and SNEGSKA (reference sequence). The CDR3 consists of 11 residues. CDR3 DNA: TGCAGCGCACAGGGGTTCTATGGCTACACCTTC. It encodes CSAQGFYGYTF.

The chain carries TRBV25-1 and TRBJ1-2; TRBD1 might be the D (6 bases). CDR1 is MGHDK, CDR2 SYGVNS, per germline. The CDR3 loop spans 12 amino acids. Trimming removed 8 bases from V and 7 bases from J, with 14 bases in between. CDR3 nucleotides: TGTGCCAGCTCCAAACAGGGCACTGGCTACACCTTC. Protein sequence: CASSKQGTGYTF.

The table lists this clonotype with a few counts. Sequence at one end of the junction differs from germline and may be a read error. The chain couples TRBV12-3 or TRBV12-4 to TRBJ1-4; the D gene is possibly TRBD1 (6 bases). The CDR3 length is 14 residues. CDR3 amino acids: CASGFRGIDEKLFF. The CDR3 nucleotides are TGTGCCAGCGGTTTTAGGGGGATTGATGAAAAACTGTTTTTT.

This chain joins TRBV20-1 and TRBJ2-5; D may be TRBD2 (5 bases). This CDR3 comprises 15 residues. Germline CDR1 DFQATT, CDR2 SNEGSKA (reference sequence). Trimming shortened V by 0 bases and J by 6 bases, and 17 bases separated the two germline ends. The CDR3 bases are TGCAGTGCTAGAGAATTTACAGCCACGGGAAAGACCCAGTACTTC. Residues: CSAREFTATGKTQYF.

J is TRBJ2-3 and V is TRBV7-3; TRBD2 matches 9 bases. Germline lookup yields CDR1 SGHTA and CDR2 FQGTGA. The junction had 4 bases not matched to a gene; V was cut back by 0 bases and J by 0 bases. The CDR3 is 17 amino acids. CDR3 bases: TGTGCCAGCAGCTTAACGCCTAGCGGGACCAGCACAGATACGCAGTATTTT. Its protein product is CASSLTPSGTSTDTQYF.

The chain employs TRBV20-1 and TRBJ2-3; no clear D gene. The CDR3 extends over 15 amino acids. Germline V gene lookup returns CDR1 DFQATT and CDR2 SNEGSKA (reference sequence). Trimming shortened V by 1 base and J by 2 bases, and 13 bases separated the two germline ends. The CDR3 is CSARVGEFDTDTQYF. CDR3 nucleotide sequence: TGCAGTGCTAGAGTAGGAGAGTTCGACACAGATACGCAGTATTTT.

The CDR3 nucleotides are TGTGCCAGCAGCTCCCGGGCTAATGGGGGCAATCAGCCCCAGCATTTT. Amino acids: CASSSRANGGNQPQHF. The chain carries TRBV7-8 and TRBJ1-5, with no clear D. Between the trimmed V and J ends, which lost 4 bases and 2 bases, there was a span of 15 bases. This CDR3 has 16 residues. Germline lookup yields CDR1 SGHVS and CDR2 FQNEAQ.

The chain recombines TRBV14 with TRBJ1-1; D is undetermined. V dropped 0 bases and J dropped 6 bases, with 11 bases sitting between them. CDR3 length: 14 amino acids. Germline CDR1 is SGHDN and CDR2 is FVKESK. The CDR3 DNA is TGTGCCAGCAGCCAAGATCACAAGGCCGCTGAAGCTTTCTTT. Translating gives CASSQDHKAAEAFF.

The rearrangement uses TRBV2 and TRBJ2-5; D gene uncertain. Germline CDR1 reads SNHLY; CDR2 reads FYNNEI. Between the trimmed V and J ends, which lost 8 bases and 3 bases, there was a span of 16 bases. This CDR3 spans 14 amino acids. The CDR3 region is CASLWSTSKETQYF. Here the CDR3 DNA reads TGTGCCAGCTTGTGGTCTACCTCAAAAGAGACCCAGTACTTC.

This clonotype was seen ten or more times. The chain is built from TRBV29-1 and TRBJ1-1; D is possibly TRBD1 (6 bases). Germline-derived CDR1 and CDR2 are SQVTM and ANQGSEA. V was trimmed by 7 bases and J by 1 base, leaving 10 bases between them. The CDR3 loop spans 12 amino acids. CDR3 residues: CSAAGANTEAFF. CDR3 sequence (DNA): TGCAGCGCTGCGGGGGCGAACACTGAAGCTTTCTTT.

This chain uses TRBV11-1 with TRBJ2-7, with TRBD1 matching over 7 bases. CDR1 is SGHAT and CDR2 is FQDESV in the germline V gene (reference sequence). Trimming took 3 bases from V and 6 from J; bases not matched to a gene: 5. The CDR3 length is 13 residues. CDR3 residues: CASSLRGQAEQYF. CDR3 DNA: TGTGCCAGCAGCTTGAGGGGGCAAGCCGAGCAGTACTTC.

V gene TRBV29-1 combines with J gene TRBJ2-7; D gene unclear. The CDR3 runs to 12 residues. Germline loops: CDR1 SQVTM, CDR2 ANQGSEA. The ends were cut back, 6 bases at V and 2 bases at J, with 11 bases in the middle. Here the CDR3 DNA reads TGCAGCGTGGCAATGAATACCTACGAGCAGTACGTC. This gives the protein CSVAMNTYEQYV.

This clonotype was observed at least ten times. This sequence joins TRBV6-5 and TRBJ1-2; D remains ambiguous. Per the germline V gene, CDR1 is MNHEY and CDR2 is SVGAGI. V lost 6 bases and J 0 bases, leaving 17 bases between the germline ends. This CDR3 contains 16 residues. Here the CDR3 reads CASRQSSGEANYGYTF. The CDR3 DNA is TGTGCCAGCAGACAATCTTCGGGAGAAGCTAACTATGGCTACACCTTC.

A few counts support this clonotype. The chain links TRBV5-1 to TRBJ2-3, with 7 bases lining up with TRBD1. Germline V lookup: CDR1 SGHRS, CDR2 YFSETQ. This CDR3 is built from 16 residues. V gave up 4 bases and J gave up 6 bases; unmatched junction bases: 14. CDR3 in amino acids: CASSTEGQRMGDTQYF. DNA of the CDR3: TGCGCCAGCAGCACTGAGGGACAGAGGATGGGGGATACGCAGTATTTT.

There are a few counts of this clonotype. The V and J genes are TRBV11-2 and TRBJ2-6, with 11 nucleotides matching TRBD2. J was trimmed by 4 bases and V by 5 bases; bases with no gene match: 7. Germline loops: CDR1 SGHAT, CDR2 FQNNGV. The CDR3 length is 17 residues. CDR3 in amino acids: CASSQLAGGTGANVLTF. The DNA of the CDR3 is TGTGCCAGCAGCCAATTAGCGGGAGGGACGGGGGCCAACGTCCTGACTTTC. Variable domain in full (rest from reference TRBV11-2 and TRBJ2-6): EAGVAQSPRYKIIEKRQSVAFWCNPISGHATLYWYQQILGQGPKLLIQFQNNGVVDDSQLPKDRFSAERLKGVDSTLKIQPAKLEDSAVYLCASSQLAGGTGANVLTFGAGSRLTVL.

The chain is built from TRBV20-1 and TRBJ1-5, with a weak D call TRBD1 (5 bases). This CDR3 has 13 amino acids. Trimming removed 5 bases at V and 7 bases at J, with 15 bases between. From germline, CDR1 is DFQATT and CDR2 SNEGSKA (reference sequence). CDR3 residues: CSAYGQGEQPQHF. The DNA for the CDR3 is TGCAGTGCTTATGGCCAAGGGGAGCAGCCCCAGCATTTT.

The chain has TRBV7-8 and TRBJ2-7, with D perhaps matching TRBD2 (5 bases). The germline V gene has CDR1 SGHVS and CDR2 FQNEAQ. There are 17 residues in the CDR3. V lost 0 bases and J lost 2, with 17 bases in between. The DNA for the CDR3 is TGTGCCAGCAGCTTAGCGCAGTCCAGCGGAAACCCCTACGAGCAGTACTTC. Encoded protein: CASSLAQSSGNPYEQYF.

Regarding this clonotype: This likely comes from a read error, as the CDR3 has no conserved phenylalanine or tryptophan at its end. The chain couples TRBV20-1 to TRBJ2-7; D possibly corresponds to TRBD2 (5 bases). This CDR3 spans 14 amino acids. Per the germline V gene, CDR1 is DFQATT and CDR2 is SNEGSKA (reference sequence). Between the trimmed V and J ends, which lost 1 base and 4 bases, there was a span of 14 bases. The CDR3 bases are TGCAGTGCTAGAGGTATGCTAGCATTATACGAGCAGTACCTC. Translating gives CSARGMLALYEQYL.

J is TRBJ2-1 and V is TRBV6-6, with no clear D. Trimming left V 2 bases short and J 0 bases short, with 8 bases between. The CDR3 loop spans 15 amino acids. Germline lookup yields CDR1 MNHNY and CDR2 SVGAGI (reference sequence). The CDR3 DNA reads TGTGCCAGCAGTTACGAATCAAGCTCCTACAATGAGCAGTTCTTC. Amino acid sequence: CASSYESSSYNEQFF.

V gene TRBV18 combines with J gene TRBJ2-1; 9 nucleotides line up with TRBD2. J gave up 6 bases and V 3 bases, and 6 bases lay outside the gene matches. The CDR3 runs to 15 residues. The germline CDR1 and CDR2 sequences are KGHSH and LQKENI. The CDR3 reads CASSPKASGTNEQFF. CDR3 sequence (DNA): TGTGCCAGCTCACCTAAGGCTAGCGGGACCAATGAGCAGTTCTTC.